These 12 T cell receptor beta chains were all obtained from the same sample, sequenced in a study of T cell responses to AZD1222 COVID-19 vaccine. Assay: immunoSEQ multiplex PCR; the TCRdb copy retains only in-frame clones and omits some. The table lists approximately 150,000 clones, around 94% of them singletons. The starting material was peripheral blood, obtained on day 0 of AZD1222 vaccination. Every receptor here comes from an adult in good health.

The chain uses TRBV4-2 and TRBJ1-5, with a tentative D call TRBD1 (5 bases). This CDR3 is 18 amino acids long. The V and J ends lost 6 bases and 4 bases respectively, with 25 bases between them. Germline V gives CDR1 LGHNA, CDR2 YNFKEQ. DNA of the CDR3: TGTGCCAGCAGTGAAGGCTGGTCAACCGGGACGGTGAATCAGCCCCAGCATTTT. It codes for CASSEGWSTGTVNQPQHF.

The rearrangement joins TRBV5-8 to TRBJ2-2; D might be TRBD1 (6 bases). Trimming removed 4 bases at V and 0 bases at J, with 10 bases between. This CDR3 has 15 amino acids. The V gene's germline CDR1 is SGHTS and CDR2 YDEGEE. The CDR3 reads CASSAGTTNTGELFF. CDR3 nucleotides: TGTGCCAGCAGCGCAGGGACAACGAACACCGGGGAGCTGTTTTTT.

This chain connects TRBV5-1 to TRBJ1-2; maybe TRBD1 (5 bases). There are 12 residues in the CDR3. The germline V gene encodes CDR1 SGHRS and CDR2 YFSETQ. V was shortened by 4 bases and J by 4 bases, with 8 bases between the two germline ends. This CDR3 reads CASSTDTYGYTF. CDR3 nucleotides: TGCGCCAGCAGCACGGACACCTATGGCTACACCTTC.

This clone has a single count. V gene TRBV19 combines with J gene TRBJ1-2; 7 nucleotides align to TRBD1. Germline CDR1 and CDR2: LNHDA and SQIVND (reference sequence). Trimming cost V 11 bases and J 4 bases; bases outside gene matches: 7. This CDR3 is 12 amino acids long. The DNA of the CDR3 is TGTGCCGGTGGGGGGACAGCCTATGGCTACACCTTC. This sequence encodes CAGGGTAYGYTF.

This chain uses TRBV6-1 with TRBJ2-2, with D uncertain. Germline V gene lookup returns CDR1 MNHNS and CDR2 SASEGT. Trimming shortened V by 3 bases and J by 4 bases, and 6 bases separated the two germline ends. CDR3 length: 13 residues. The DNA for the CDR3 is TGTGCCAGCAGTGATTGGTTCACCGGGGAGCTGTTTTTT. This sequence encodes CASSDWFTGELFF.

The V call is TRBV21-1, the J call TRBJ2-6; the DNA was not used to check the table's D call, TRBD1. TRBV21-1 is classified as a pseudogene. The CDR3 is made up of 16 amino acids. CDR3: CASSKEVRAGANVLTF. The CDR3 DNA reads TGTGCCAGCAGCAAAGAGGTCAGGGCTGGGGCCAACGTCCTGACTTTC.

Written as DNA, the CDR3 is TGCGCCAGCAGTTCGGTTAGCAGTATGGATACGCAGTATTTT. It yields the protein CASSSVSSMDTQYF. The chain couples TRBV5-1 to TRBJ2-3; unclear D gene. V lost 5 bases to trimming and J lost 6 bases, with 16 bases between them. The V gene's germline CDR1 is SGHRS and CDR2 YFSETQ. The CDR3 covers 14 residues. Filled out from reference TRBV5-1 and TRBJ2-3, the complete variable domain reads KAGVTQTPRYLIKTRGQQVTLSCSPISGHRSVSWYQQTPGQGLQFLFEYFSETQRNKGNFPGRFSGRQFSNSRSEMNVSTLELGDSALYLCASSSVSSMDTQYFGPGTRLTVL.

The gene calls are TRBV9 and TRBJ2-1; D may be TRBD2 (5 bases). CDR1 and CDR2 from the germline V gene are SGDLS and YYNGEE. The CDR3 loop spans 17 amino acids. The V end was cut by 8 bases, the J end by 1 base, with 22 bases between. CDR3 DNA sequence: TGTGCCAGTACCCCGACCCAACTTAGAGGGTCCTACAATGAGCAGTTCTTC. Translated, it gives CASTPTQLRGSYNEQFF.

The chain uses TRBV7-9 and TRBJ1-4; D may be TRBD1 (5 bases). The CDR3 has 14 residues. V lost 3 bases to trimming and J lost 6 bases, with 11 bases between them. The germline CDR1 and CDR2 sequences are SEHNR and FQNEAQ (reference sequence). The DNA of the CDR3 is TGTGCCAGCAGCTTTGTTGGGGGTGATGAAAAACTGTTTTTT. It codes for CASSFVGGDEKLFF.

Only a few counts were recorded for this clone. The CDR3 reads CASSYSGQTTDEQYV. Here the CDR3 DNA reads TGTGCCAGCAGTTACTCGGGACAGACCACGGACGAGCAGTACGTC. The chain couples TRBV6-2 or TRBV6-3 to TRBJ2-7; 7 bases are shared with TRBD1. V lost 0 bases to trimming and J lost 5 bases; unmatched junction nucleotides: 7. Germline loops: CDR1 MNHEY, CDR2 SVGEGT. This CDR3 contains 15 residues.

The chain is built from TRBV5-4 and TRBJ1-6; D call uncertain. V lost 0 bases and J lost 13, with 11 bases in between. In germline, CDR1 is SGHNT, CDR2 YYREEE (reference sequence). The CDR3 length is 13 residues. DNA of the CDR3: TGTGCCAGCAGCTTGGGTACAGAAGTGCCCCTCCACTTT. Translation: CASSLGTEVPLHF.

The chain carries TRBV6-1 and TRBJ2-3, with D possibly being TRBD2 (6 bases). CDR1 MNHNS and CDR2 SASEGT come from the germline V gene. Trimming removed 1 base at V and 5 bases at J, with 16 bases between. This CDR3 has 16 residues. The CDR3 bases are TGTGCCAGCAGTGAAGGGTGGGGAGGTCGTGGAGATACGCAGTATTTT. It encodes CASSEGWGGRGDTQYF.